This TCR beta chain is drawn from a study of control samples from healthy donors and cancer patients. The germline V and J ends were trimmed by 3 bases and 5 bases, with 13 bases remaining between them. The CDR3 is 15 residues long. Per the germline V gene, CDR1 is LGHNT and CDR2 is FRNRAP. Clones were read by immunoSEQ multiplex PCR, and TCRdb kept only the in-frame ones, dropping some. Of 150,000 or so clones detected, 90% to 95% appear once; the ten largest clones hold approximately 8%. V and J are TRBV12-5 and TRBJ2-2; D may be TRBD2 (6 bases). This clonotype was obtained from a woman between 40 and 50 years old in good health. Sequenced: blood. CDR3 in amino acids: CASGFSGQKTGELFF. The CDR3 DNA sequence: TGTGCTAGTGGTTTTAGCGGACAAAAGACCGGGGAGCTGTTTTTT.